The 26 T cell receptor beta chains in this list originate from one sample, sequenced in a study of blood T cell repertoires in COVID-19. The table came from immunoSEQ multiplex PCR; TCRdb's copy has only in-frame clones and leaves some out. The data show approximately 170,000 clones, just under 90% seen once. The source material was peripheral blood. Receptors were obtained from a man between 18 and 35 years old with active or convalescent COVID-19.

This clone was counted a single time. The chain couples TRBV9 to TRBJ2-5; TRBD2 matches 7 bases. CDR3 size: 17 residues. Germline lookup yields CDR1 SGDLS and CDR2 YYNGEE. V lost 0 bases and J lost 3; bases outside the gene matches: 11. The CDR3 is CASSVGGTTTSEETQYF. DNA for the CDR3: TGTGCCAGCAGCGTAGGGGGGACTACCACGTCGGAAGAGACCCAGTACTTC.

V is TRBV4-1 and J is TRBJ1-2, with 7 nucleotides matching TRBD1. V gave up 0 bases and J gave up 7 bases; unmatched junction bases: 5. The germline V gene has CDR1 MGHRA and CDR2 YSYEKL. The length of the CDR3 is 14 residues. The CDR3 DNA follows: TGCGCCAGCAGCCAAGATTTCGAGGGGGCTGGCTACACCTTC. This encodes CASSQDFEGAGYTF.

This chain uses TRBV2 with TRBJ1-5, with D perhaps matching TRBD1 (6 bases). Per the germline V gene, CDR1 is SNHLY and CDR2 is FYNNEI. V gave up 6 bases and J gave up 4 bases, with 10 bases separating them. There are 13 residues in the CDR3. Here the CDR3 DNA reads TGTGCCAGCAGCCGGGACACTAATCAGCCCCAGCATTTT. Translating gives CASSRDTNQPQHF.

The J gene is TRBJ1-5, the V gene TRBV9; no definite D call. CDR1 SGDLS and CDR2 YYNGEE come from the germline V gene. CDR3 length equals 14 residues. V lost 0 bases and J lost 9, with 13 bases in between. CDR3 coding DNA: TGTGCCAGCAGCGTAGACGGAGCAATTGGGCCCCAGCATTTT. It codes for CASSVDGAIGPQHF.

This chain uses TRBV5-1 with TRBJ1-2; no definite D call. The CDR3 is made up of 12 amino acids. The germline V gene has CDR1 SGHRS and CDR2 YFSETQ. Trimming stripped 0 bases from V and 6 bases from J, with 6 bases between. In DNA form, the CDR3 reads TGCGCCAGCAGCTTGGACAATAATGGCTACACCTTC. The encoded protein is CASSLDNNGYTF.

In its sample, this clone was seen once. This chain joins TRBV18 and TRBJ1-2; D perhaps matches TRBD1 (6 bases). Trimming cost V 6 bases and J 1 base, with 12 bases left between them. CDR1 and CDR2 (germline): KGHSH, LQKENI. The CDR3 sequence is 14 residues long. The CDR3 here is CASSGRQVNYGYTF. The CDR3 coding sequence is TGTGCCAGCTCGGGGAGACAGGTTAACTATGGCTACACCTTC.

The rearrangement joins TRBV4-1 to TRBJ2-7; 14 bases map to TRBD2. The CDR3 runs to 15 residues. With 4 bases clipped from V and 4 bases from J, the junction kept 3 bases outside the gene matches. Germline V gene sequence: CDR1 MGHRA, CDR2 YSYEKL. The CDR3 is CASSRGLAGDYEQYF. The CDR3 DNA reads TGCGCCAGCAGCCGGGGACTAGCGGGAGATTACGAGCAGTACTTC.

This chain links TRBV28 with TRBJ1-3; perhaps TRBD1 as D (5 bases). From germline, CDR1 is MDHEN and CDR2 SYDVKM. V dropped 1 base and J dropped 0 bases, with 7 bases sitting between them. This CDR3 spans 15 amino acids. The CDR3 is CASSLYGGSGNTIYF. In DNA form, the CDR3 reads TGTGCCAGCAGTTTATACGGGGGCTCTGGAAACACCATATATTTT.

This chain joins TRBV9 and TRBJ2-5, with 12 nucleotides matching TRBD2. Germline CDR1 and CDR2: SGDLS and YYNGEE. The CDR3 is 17 residues long. With 3 bases clipped from V and 3 bases from J, the junction kept 9 bases outside the gene matches. CDR3 coding DNA: TGTGCCAGCAGCGGATACCATGGACTAGCGGGAAAAGAGACCCAGTACTTC. It is translated as CASSGYHGLAGKETQYF.

V is TRBV25-1 and J is TRBJ2-1; D possibly corresponds to TRBD2 (7 bases). Per the germline V gene, CDR1 is MGHDK and CDR2 is SYGVNS. Trimming stripped 7 bases from V and 7 bases from J, with 11 bases between. The CDR3 has 12 amino acids. The CDR3 bases are TGTGCCAGCATGGGGGGGCTGAATGAGCAGTTCTTC. Amino acids: CASMGGLNEQFF.

The V and J genes are TRBV7-3 and TRBJ2-5; 10 bases are shared with TRBD1. Per germline, CDR1 SGHTA and CDR2 FQGTGA. The CDR3 has 15 amino acids. Trimming at V came to 5 bases and at J to 3 bases, leaving 6 bases not matched to a gene. Written as DNA, the CDR3 is TGTGCCAGCAGCGTTGCCGGGACAGGGGAAGAGACCCAGTACTTC. As protein: CASSVAGTGEETQYF.

This clone came up once. V and J are TRBV19 and TRBJ1-3; unclear D gene. Germline V gene sequence: CDR1 LNHDA, CDR2 SQIVND (reference sequence). Trimming cost V 7 bases and J 0 bases, with 10 bases left between them. The CDR3 is 14 residues long. CDR3 protein: CASMTGLSGNTIYF. The CDR3 bases are TGTGCCAGTATGACCGGACTCTCTGGAAACACCATATATTTT.

This chain links TRBV3-1 (or the pseudogene TRBV3-2) with TRBJ1-5, with D possibly TRBD1 on 6 matching bases. Germline values: CDR1 LGHDT, CDR2 YNNKEL (reference sequence). V was pared by 4 bases and J by 7 bases, with 14 bases between. This CDR3 contains 14 residues. The DNA for the CDR3 is TGTGCCAGCAGCCTAACGGGGGGCAGCCAGCCCCAGCATTTT. It yields the protein CASSLTGGSQPQHF.

V and J are TRBV11-2 and TRBJ2-5, with D possibly matching TRBD2 (6 bases). This CDR3 is built from 17 residues. Germline loops: CDR1 SGHAT, CDR2 FQNNGV. V lost 0 bases, J lost 5 bases, and 19 bases lay in between. The CDR3 DNA reads as TGTGCCAGCAGCTTAGACGTCTGGGAGGCCGGAGGGGAGACCCAGTACTTC. Translation: CASSLDVWEAGGETQYF. Together with reference TRBV11-2 and TRBJ2-5, the CDR3 gives the full variable domain: EAGVAQSPRYKIIEKRQSVAFWCNPISGHATLYWYQQILGQGPKLLIQFQNNGVVDDSQLPKDRFSAERLKGVDSTLKIQPAKLEDSAVYLCASSLDVWEAGGETQYFGPGTRLLVL.

A few counts support this clone. V usage is TRBV7-2 and J usage is TRBJ2-5; TRBD1 matches at 7 bases. The junction had 3 bases not matched to a gene; V was cut back by 4 bases and J by 1 base. The CDR3 has 14 residues. Looked up from germline, CDR1 is SGHTA and CDR2 is FQGNSA. The CDR3 bases are TGTGCCAGCAGCTCTGACAGGGCCCAAGAGACCCAGTACTTC. Protein product: CASSSDRAQETQYF.

The chain links TRBV5-1 to TRBJ1-1; 8 bases line up with TRBD1. The CDR3 runs to 14 residues. Trimming removed 3 bases from V and 3 bases from J; junction bases left unmatched: 4. The germline V gene encodes CDR1 SGHRS and CDR2 YFSETQ. This CDR3 reads CASSSSTGDTEAFF. The CDR3 DNA follows: TGCGCCAGCAGCTCCTCGACAGGGGACACTGAAGCTTTCTTT.

This rearrangement joins TRBV19 to TRBJ2-1, with D possibly being TRBD2 (5 bases). This CDR3 is built from 13 residues. The V and J ends lost 6 bases and 4 bases respectively, with 10 bases between them. Per the germline V gene, CDR1 is LNHDA and CDR2 is SQIVND (reference sequence). CDR3 loop: CASSGGGYNEQFF. In nucleotides, the CDR3 is TGTGCCAGTAGCGGAGGCGGGTACAATGAGCAGTTCTTC.

The chain is built from TRBV4-1 and TRBJ1-2; D is unclear. CDR3 size: 15 residues. The germline V gene encodes CDR1 MGHRA and CDR2 YSYEKL. V gave up 1 base and J gave up 8 bases, with 17 bases separating them. This CDR3 reads CASSQVPGSTGGYTF. DNA for the CDR3: TGCGCCAGCAGCCAAGTGCCCGGAAGCACGGGGGGCTACACCTTC.

The chain joins TRBV4-2 to TRBJ2-2, with D possibly being TRBD2 (7 bases). The CDR3 length is 16 residues. CDR1 is LGHNA, CDR2 YNFKEQ, per germline. V was pared by 0 bases and J by 1 base, with 9 bases between. CDR3 in DNA: TGTGCCAGCAGCCAAGAGAGGGGGGGGAACACCGGGGAGCTGTTTTTT. This gives the protein CASSQERGGNTGELFF.

The chain is built from TRBV5-1 and TRBJ2-7; 9 positions agree with TRBD1. Germline CDR1 SGHRS, CDR2 YFSETQ. V trimming: 0 bases; J trimming: 6 bases; junction bases outside the gene matches: 4. CDR3 length: 14 amino acids. Here the CDR3 reads CASSLGGTGSEQYV. The DNA of the CDR3 is TGCGCCAGCAGCTTGGGAGGGACAGGGTCCGAGCAGTACGTC.

The V call is TRBV30, the J call TRBJ2-2; 9 bases align to TRBD2. From germline, CDR1 is GTSNPN and CDR2 SVGIG (reference sequence). V lost 5 bases and J lost 5; bases outside the gene matches: 6. This CDR3 spans 14 amino acids. The CDR3: CAWGSGSVTGELFF. In DNA form, the CDR3 reads TGTGCCTGGGGTAGCGGGAGCGTAACCGGGGAGCTGTTTTTT. The entire variable domain, with the rest obtained from reference TRBV30 and TRBJ2-2, is as follows: SQTIHQWPATLVQPVGSPLSLECTVEGTSNPNLYWYRQAAGRGLQLLFYSVGIGQISSEVPQNLSASRPQDRQFILSSKKLLLSDSGFYLCAWGSGSVTGELFFGEGSRLTVL.

J is TRBJ1-5 and V is TRBV10-3; D is perhaps TRBD1 (6 bases). This CDR3 comprises 15 residues. V lost 0 bases, J lost 5 bases, and 11 bases lay in between. Looked up from germline, CDR1 is ENHRY and CDR2 is SYGVKD. CDR3 residues: CAISESGGRDQPQHF. The CDR3 DNA follows: TGTGCCATCAGTGAGTCGGGGGGGCGCGATCAGCCCCAGCATTTT.

This rearrangement joins TRBV7-9 to TRBJ2-3; 9 bases map to TRBD2. Germline CDR1 reads SEHNR; CDR2 reads FQNEAQ (reference sequence). With V trimmed by 5 bases and J by 0 bases, 12 bases remained unmatched. The CDR3 runs 18 residues. CDR3 bases: TGTGCCAGCAGCCACCCCCGGCGGGGGGGATCTAGCACAGATACGCAGTATTTT. Protein: CASSHPRRGGSSTDTQYF.

This chain's CDR3 is CSASPITGTYNEQFF. The CDR3 region has the DNA TGCAGTGCTAGTCCCATAACAGGAACCTACAATGAGCAGTTCTTC. The chain carries TRBV20-1 and TRBJ2-1, with a possible D match to TRBD1 (5 bases). Germline V lookup: CDR1 DFQATT, CDR2 SNEGSKA (reference sequence). CDR3 size: 15 residues. With 3 bases removed from V and 2 bases from J, the gap between germline ends came to 14 bases.

The rearrangement links TRBV11-2 to TRBJ2-3; D is unclear. The CDR3 is 18 residues long. Germline V gene sequence: CDR1 SGHAT, CDR2 FQNNGV. V lost 0 bases to trimming and J lost 0 bases, with 16 bases between them. The CDR3 protein is CASSLDLAVLISTDTQYF. CDR3 nucleotides: TGTGCCAGCAGCTTAGATCTGGCAGTCCTTATTAGCACAGATACGCAGTATTTT.

The V gene is TRBV29-1, the J gene TRBJ1-4; tentative D call: TRBD1 (6 bases). Germline-derived CDR1 and CDR2 are SQVTM and ANQGSEA. This CDR3 region has 15 residues. The CDR3, as DNA: TGCGGGACACGCAGGGGACTAGCGACTAATGAAAAACTGTTTTTT. Amino acid sequence: CGTRRGLATNEKLFF. The whole variable domain, filled in from reference TRBV29-1 and TRBJ1-4, reads SAVISQKPSRDICQRGTSLTIQCQVDSQVTMMFWYRQQPGQSLTLIATANQGSEATYESGFVIDKFPISRPNLTFSTLTVSNMSPEDSSIYLCGTRRGLATNEKLFFGSGTQLSVL.